This T cell receptor (beta chain) is drawn from a study of cytomegalovirus exposure and HLA in healthy donors. PCR used 60 Vbeta primers and 13 Jbeta primers. Data came from immunoSEQ multiplex PCR; TCRdb stores just in-frame clones and leaves some out. The table lists under 110,000 clones, about four fifths of them singletons, with under 7.5% in the top ten. Germline V gives CDR1 SGDLS, CDR2 YYNGEE. CDR3 size: 15 residues. This clone was recorded only once. The sample comprised PBMCs. V and J are TRBV9 and TRBJ2-5; possible D gene TRBD1, 5 bases. The DNA end lines up better with TRBJ2-7; the J call may be wrong. The TCR was taken from a woman aged 45 to 65 in good health and CMV-seropositive. CDR3 amino acids: CASSVGQGDSYEQYF. The CDR3 nucleotides are TGTGCCAGCAGCGTAGGTCAGGGTGACTCCTACGAGCAGTACTTC.